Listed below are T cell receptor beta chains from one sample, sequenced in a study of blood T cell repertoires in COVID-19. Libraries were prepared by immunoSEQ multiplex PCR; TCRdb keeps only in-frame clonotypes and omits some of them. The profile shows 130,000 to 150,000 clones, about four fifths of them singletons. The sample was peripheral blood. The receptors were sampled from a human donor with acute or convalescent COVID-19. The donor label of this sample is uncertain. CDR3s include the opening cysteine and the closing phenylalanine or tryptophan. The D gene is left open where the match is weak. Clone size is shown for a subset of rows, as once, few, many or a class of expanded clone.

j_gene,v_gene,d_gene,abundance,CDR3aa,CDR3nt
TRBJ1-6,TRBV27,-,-,CASSLGASVDSPLHF,TGTGCCAGCAGTTTGGGGGCCTCCGTAGATTCACCCCTCCACTTT
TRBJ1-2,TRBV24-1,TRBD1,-,CATGDSAYGYTF,TGTGCCACCGGGGACAGCGCCTATGGCTACACCTTC
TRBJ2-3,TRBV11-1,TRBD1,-,CASTFSGTGPDTQYF,TGTGCCAGCACCTTCTCCGGGACAGGCCCAGATACGCAGTATTTT
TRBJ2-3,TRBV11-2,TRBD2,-,CASSLGGTTWEDTQYF,TGTGCCAGCAGCTTGGGGGGGACCACTTGGGAAGATACGCAGTATTTT
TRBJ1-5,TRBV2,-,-,CASNDANNQPQHF,TGTGCCAGCAATGACGCTAACAATCAGCCCCAGCATTTT
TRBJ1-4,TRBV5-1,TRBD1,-,CASSMDRPPNEKLFF,TGCGCCAGCAGCATGGACAGGCCACCTAATGAAAAACTGTTTTTT
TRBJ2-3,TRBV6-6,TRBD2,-,CASSPQGLAGGTDTQYF,TGTGCCAGCAGTCCCCAGGGCCTAGCGGGGGGCACAGATACGCAGTATTTT
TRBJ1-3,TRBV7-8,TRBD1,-,CASSTRGQENSGNTIYF,TGTGCCAGCAGCACCCGAGGACAGGAAAACTCTGGAAACACCATATATTTT
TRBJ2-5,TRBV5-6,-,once,CASSLDGGQAQYF,TGTGCCAGCAGCTTGGACGGGGGGCAGGCCCAGTACTTC
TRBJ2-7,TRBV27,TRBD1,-,CASGTGTGEQYF,TGTGCCAGCGGGACAGGGACGGGGGAGCAGTACTTC
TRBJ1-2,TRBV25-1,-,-,CASSEAGRDGYTF,TGTGCCAGCAGTGAAGCGGGGCGAGATGGCTACACCTTC
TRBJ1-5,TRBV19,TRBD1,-,CASSSAGTDWQPQHF,TGTGCCAGTAGTTCGGCGGGGACAGACTGGCAGCCCCAGCATTTT
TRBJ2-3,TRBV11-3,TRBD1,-,CASSNYRGDTQYF,TGTGCCAGCAGCAATTACAGGGGAGATACGCAGTATTTT
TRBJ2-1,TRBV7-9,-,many,CASIDQGGEYNEQFF,TGTGCCAGCATCGATCAAGGAGGGGAGTACAATGAGCAGTTCTTC
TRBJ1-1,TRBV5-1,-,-,CASSLQVALNTEAFF,TGCGCCAGCAGCTTACAGGTAGCTCTGAACACTGAAGCTTTCTTT
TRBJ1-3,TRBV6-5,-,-,CASFGKNSGNTIYF,TGTGCCAGCTTCGGGAAGAACTCTGGAAACACCATATATTTT
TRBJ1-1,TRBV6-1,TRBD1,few,CASSEGTGQGAIGRTEAFF,TGTGCCAGCAGTGAAGGGACGGGACAGGGGGCAATCGGTAGGACTGAAGCTTTCTTT
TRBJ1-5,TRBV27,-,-,CASSLSQGRNQPQHF,TGTGCCAGCAGTTTGTCCCAGGGCAGAAATCAGCCCCAGCATTTT
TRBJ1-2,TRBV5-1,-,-,CASSRGDSYGYTF,TGCGCCAGCAGCCGGGGGGACTCATATGGCTACACCTTC
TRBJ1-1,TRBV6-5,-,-,CASSQQEVNTEAFF,TGTGCCAGCAGCCAGCAGGAGGTGAACACTGAAGCTTTCTTT
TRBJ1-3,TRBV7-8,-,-,CASSSGQSGNTIYF,TGTGCCAGCAGCTCTGGACAGTCAGGAAACACCATATATTTT
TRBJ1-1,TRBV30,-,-,CAWSLGKLNTEAFF,TGTGCCTGGAGTCTAGGTAAACTAAACACTGAAGCTTTCTTT
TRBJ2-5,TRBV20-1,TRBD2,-,CSASPLAGAQETQYF,TGCAGTGCTAGTCCTCTAGCGGGGGCCCAAGAGACCCAGTACTTC
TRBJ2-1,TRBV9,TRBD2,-,CASRTSGDDEQFF,TGTGCCAGTCGGACTAGCGGGGACGATGAGCAGTTCTTC
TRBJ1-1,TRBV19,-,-,CASSISEDTEAFF,TGTGCCAGTAGTATCTCCGAGGACACTGAAGCTTTCTTT
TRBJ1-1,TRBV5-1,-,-,CASSLDLQTNTEAFF,TGCGCCAGCAGCTTGGACTTACAGACGAACACTGAAGCTTTCTTT
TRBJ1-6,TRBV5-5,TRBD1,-,CASSLTGGGSPLHF,TGTGCCAGCAGCTTGACAGGGGGTGGTTCACCCCTCCACTTT
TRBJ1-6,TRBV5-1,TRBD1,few,CASSAGQGGSPLHF,TGCGCCAGCAGCGCGGGACAGGGTGGGTCACCCCTCCACTTT
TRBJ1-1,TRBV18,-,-,CASAARGGGTEAFF,TGTGCCAGCGCAGCTCGGGGCGGAGGGACTGAAGCTTTCTTT
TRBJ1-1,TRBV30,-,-,CAWSVRTVEAFF,TGTGCCTGGAGTGTCCGAACAGTCGAAGCTTTCTTT
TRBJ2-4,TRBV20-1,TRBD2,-,CSASKLADHLAKNIQYF,TGCAGTGCTAGTAAACTAGCGGATCATCTAGCCAAAAACATTCAGTACTTC
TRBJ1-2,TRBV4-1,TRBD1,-,CASSHLTGEEGYTF,TGCGCCAGCAGCCACCTGACAGGGGAAGAAGGCTACACCTTC
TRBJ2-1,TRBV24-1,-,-,CATSDSTSGWQQFF,TGTGCCACCAGTGATTCCACCTCAGGGTGGCAGCAGTTCTTC
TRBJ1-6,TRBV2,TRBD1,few,CASSERDSWSPLHF,TGTGCCAGCAGTGAGAGGGACAGTTGGTCACCCCTCCACTTT
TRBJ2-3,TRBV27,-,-,CASSSGASTDTQYF,TGTGCCAGCAGTTCTGGGGCTAGCACAGATACGCAGTATTTT
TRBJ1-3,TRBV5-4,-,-,CASSQDRKNSGNTIYF,TGTGCCAGCAGCCAGGACAGAAAAAACTCTGGAAACACCATATATTTT
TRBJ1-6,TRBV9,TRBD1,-,CASSDGTAYSPLHF,TGTGCCAGCAGCGACGGGACAGCATATTCACCCCTCCACTTT
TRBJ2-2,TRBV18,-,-,CASSPLTLADTGELFF,TGTGCCAGCTCACCCCTTACCCTGGCGGACACCGGGGAGCTGTTTTTT
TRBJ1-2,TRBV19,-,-,CASSIDVAAGYGYTF,TGTGCCAGTAGTATCGACGTCGCCGCGGGCTATGGCTACACCTTC
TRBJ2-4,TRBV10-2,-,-,CASRDSINIQYF,TGCGCCAGCAGGGACAGTATAAACATTCAGTACTTC
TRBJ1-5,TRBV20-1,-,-,CSASPRDTNQPQHF,TGCAGTGCTAGTCCCCGGGACACCAATCAGCCCCAGCATTTT
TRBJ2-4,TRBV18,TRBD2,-,CASSPSTSGVAKNIQYF,TGTGCCAGCTCGCCATCGACTAGCGGGGTAGCCAAAAACATTCAGTACTTC
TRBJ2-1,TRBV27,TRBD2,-,CASSLVASGEGQFF,TGTGCCAGCAGTTTAGTGGCTAGCGGGGAGGGGCAGTTCTTC
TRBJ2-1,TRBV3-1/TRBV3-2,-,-,CASSQGPSYNEQFF,TGTGCCAGCAGCCAAGGTCCTTCTTACAATGAGCAGTTCTTC
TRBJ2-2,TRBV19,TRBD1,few,CASTNRGPTGELFF,TGTGCCAGTACTAACAGGGGGCCGACCGGGGAGCTGTTTTTT
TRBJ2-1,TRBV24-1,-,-,CATSDQVGRLNEQFF,TGTGCCACCAGTGACCAGGTGGGCAGGCTCAATGAGCAGTTCTTC
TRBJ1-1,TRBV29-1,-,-,CSVQPGSTEAFF,TGCAGCGTTCAACCAGGATCCACTGAAGCTTTCTTT
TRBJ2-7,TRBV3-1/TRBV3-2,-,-,CASSQDVQDYEQYF,TGTGCCAGCAGCCAAGATGTACAGGACTACGAGCAGTACTTC
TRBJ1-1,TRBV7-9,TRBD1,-,CASSLDRGRETEAFF,TGTGCCAGCAGCTTGGACAGGGGTCGGGAGACTGAAGCTTTCTTT
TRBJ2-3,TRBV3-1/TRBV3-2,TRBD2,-,CASSLLAGGPGDTQYF,TGTGCCAGCAGCCTGCTAGCGGGGGGGCCTGGAGATACGCAGTATTTT